This T cell receptor (beta chain) is from a study of beta chain features in type 1 diabetes (dated by TCRdb to 2017 to 2018). For the wider study: Mean age, gender distribution, total cell number and subset yield did not differ between patients and healthy donors. In the study, TCRB repertoires of sorted circulating CD4+ T cell subsets from recently diagnosed type 1 diabetes patients were compared with those of matched healthy donors. Naive and central memory subsets were obtained from all 28 donors, but regulatory and stem cell-like memory subsets were isolated from only 8 patients and roughly 8 healthy donors. A total of roughly 98,000,000 sorted cells were examined across all samples, and a strong correlation was observed between cell number per subset and RNA yield.

General findings and caveats noted by the study authors: Naive, central memory and regulatory TCRB repertoires appeared more similar among patients than among healthy donors. Because cDNA was sequenced instead of genomic DNA, highly expressing activated cells could be over-represented, though the groups showed no difference in activation or CD3 levels. In all four CD4+ subsets, TCRB CDR3 length was moderately but significantly shorter in type 1 diabetes patients. Shorter templates might be favored by PCR, yet because patient and control samples were amplified and corrected together, any such skew would affect both groups equally. Patients with type 1 diabetes made fewer insertions and deleted more nucleotides at VDJ recombination sites, implying thymic rearrangement abnormalities. Because the HLA sub-analyses included only small numbers of individuals, any influence of HLA type on TCRB rearrangement was left unresolved.

From each donor, a single peripheral blood sample of roughly 0.11 L on average was drawn into heparinised tubes. Naive, central memory, regulatory and stem cell-like memory CD4+ T cells were sorted on a BD FACSAria II using a panel including CD45RO, CCR7, CD25, CD127, CD95 and CD27. All sorted populations exceeded 95% purity. PBMCs were separated immediately by Lymphoprep density gradient centrifugation and were stained directly, without being cultured. To minimize batch effects, samples were stained and sorted in pairs, one healthy donor with one patient per experiment. The CDR1 and CDR2 encoded by the germline V gene are SGHTA and FQGTGA. The CDR3, from cysteine to phenylalanine, totals 12 residues. Only the CDR3 part of the read is kept: 36 bases, read in frame from the first base. V loses 5 bases, J loses 2 bases, and the germline ends lie 5 bases apart. As to this clone: This clone's antigen is unknown. One base away there is no much larger clone; base qualities are not given. The sample carries other DNA sequences with the same CDR3.

The High Capacity cDNA Reverse Transcription Kit was used to reverse transcribe all of the isolated RNA, meaning that expressed TCRB transcripts were what got sequenced. Deep immunoSEQ sequencing was performed on naive, central memory and regulatory T cell samples, with an average of roughly 3.3 million total reads per sample. Sorted cells were lysed in RLT buffer, and RNA was extracted using DNase-treated RNeasy Micro or Mini kits according to cell number. Each cell subset was processed separately to prevent cross-contamination, with patient and healthy donor samples processed together. TCRB sequences were amplified from cDNA with the immunoSEQ multiplex PCR, producing 87-bp fragments spanning the CDR3 region. Amplicons were sequenced on the Illumina HiSeq platform. Turning to the authors' computational methods: PCR bias was computationally corrected using synthetic template baselines, reads within Hamming distance 2 were collapsed, and singletons that could not be merged were discarded. Reads were aligned against IMGT so that V, D and J genes, CDR3 length and insertions or deletions at six rearrangement sites could be assigned. Within each subset, clonotype counts were normalized to sorted cell number, after which true diversity and Gini coefficients were computed with the tcR R package. Repertoire sharing was quantified using the overlap coefficient calculated on TCRB nucleotide sequences. As a proxy for the pre-selection repertoire, out-of-frame TCRB sequences from naive cells were analyzed. Not all clones reach the TCRdb copy of this immuneACCESS table, which keeps in-frame sequences only. Checked studies attribute under half of the gap to unresolved V genes and leave the rest unexplained. D and trimming come from the DNA, and the V and J calls and clone size come from that table. For this sample there are about half a million clones; 11% appear just once. 0.046% of the sample comes from the top ten.

The chain links TRBV7-3 with TRBJ2-3, with an unclear D gene assignment. What was sequenced was naive CD4+ T cells from blood. The sample's cell subset or site, from its label and the paper: true naive CD4+ T cells. The receptor was derived from a woman younger than 30 in good health. The DNA is as follows: TGTGCCAGCAGCCTCTTCACAGATACGCAGTATTTT. Its protein reads: CASSLFTDTQYF.